The clone carrying this T cell receptor (beta chain) was detected only a few times. Its cognate antigen is unknown. These data originate in a study of T cells in Graves' hyperthyroidism and ophthalmopathy. The CDR3 is 17 residues long. Germline V gives CDR1 SGHDT, CDR2 YYEEEE. With 4 bases clipped from V and 4 bases from J, the junction kept 8 bases outside the gene matches. Among the patients, aged 18 to 65, hyperthyroidism was newly diagnosed and had lasted under 2 months. Findings of the study overall: By a 13 V-J model, ophthalmopathy was set apart from stable hyperthyroidism.

Authors of the study amplified TCR beta CDR3 regions from RNA transcripts. A first-round RT-PCR of the TCR CDR3 used the HTBI primer set. One entry per CDR3 protein, called by TCRdb with MiXCR from the multiplex PCR reads. The table lists hundreds of thousands of distinct CDR3 sequences, 15% to 20% of them singletons. Sequencing used blood. The J gene is TRBJ2-2, the V gene TRBV5-6, with 12 bases lining up with TRBD2. The receptor comes from a woman in her twenties or thirties with Graves' hyperthyroidism. The CDR3 DNA reads as TGTGCCAGCAGCGGCCTAGCGGGAGGGTCGGGCACCGGGGAGCTGTTTTTT. Protein product: CASSGLAGGSGTGELFF.